These 5 T cell receptor beta chains were all obtained from the same sample, sequenced in a study of blood T cell repertoires in COVID-19. Sequencing used immunoSEQ multiplex PCR; TCRdb keeps in-frame clones, though not all of them. The sample includes some 320,000 clones, 89% of them seen just once. The sequenced sample consisted of peripheral blood. These receptors came from a woman under 40 with COVID-19, enrolled during active disease.

The rearrangement uses TRBV3-1 (or the pseudogene TRBV3-2) and TRBJ1-1; 8 bases match TRBD1. The V segment lost 4 bases and the J segment 3 bases; nucleotides outside the gene matches: 4. Germline assignment: CDR1 LGHDT and CDR2 YNNKEL (reference sequence). The CDR3 length is 14 residues. In nucleotides, the CDR3 is TGTGCCAGCAGCCTCATGGACAGGGACACTGAAGCTTTCTTT. It yields the protein CASSLMDRDTEAFF.

CDR3 sequence reads: CASNPGGDYTEAFF. The DNA for the CDR3 is TGTGCCAGCAACCCAGGGGGCGATTACACTGAAGCTTTCTTT. This chain joins TRBV7-8 and TRBJ1-1; 8 bases are a match to TRBD1. The length of the CDR3 is 14 residues. From germline, CDR1 is SGHVS and CDR2 FQNEAQ. J lost 3 bases, V lost 7 bases, and 7 bases had no gene match.

This clone was seen only a few times. The chain employs TRBV29-1 and TRBJ2-7; no definite D call. The germline V gene encodes CDR1 SQVTM and CDR2 ANQGSEA. This CDR3 has 12 amino acids. Trimming stripped 6 bases from V and 3 bases from J, with 12 bases between. The CDR3, as DNA: TGCAGCGTGCTAGGCCCCAACTACGAGCAGTACTTC. Translating it yields CSVLGPNYEQYF.

This clone was detected only a few times. Here the CDR3 reads CARSPPGRRGGGGYTF. The CDR3 DNA sequence: TGTGCCAGAAGCCCCCCCGGGAGGCGAGGAGGGGGTGGCTACACCTTC. This chain uses TRBV5-3 with TRBJ1-2; possible D gene TRBD1, 6 bases. TRBV5-3 is designated an ORF whose function remains uncertain. CDR3 length equals 16 residues. V shed 4 bases and J shed 7 bases, with 23 bases lying between them.

This chain joins TRBV7-9 and TRBJ1-5, with a weak D call TRBD1 (5 bases). Trimming cost V 4 bases and J 9 bases, with 7 bases left between them. The CDR3 is 11 amino acids. CDR1 and CDR2 from the germline V gene are SEHNR and FQNEAQ (reference sequence). CDR3 amino acids: CASSSDTPQHF. The CDR3 nucleotides read TGTGCCAGCAGCTCGGACACGCCCCAGCATTTT.